These 20 T cell receptor beta chains were sequenced from one sample in a study of radiation and T cells in renal cell carcinoma. Time point in this sample: blood 4 weeks post-SBRT, at nephrectomy. Treatment indicated: 15 Gy SBRT to primary tumor, nephrectomy 4 weeks later. Sequencing used immunoSEQ multiplex PCR; TCRdb keeps in-frame clones, though not all of them. The table shows fewer than 200,000 clones, with approximately 90% occurring only once. This material consisted of blood, taken from a patient whose treatment included radiotherapy and nephrectomy. The receptors stem from a woman between 45 and 60 years old with renal cell carcinoma.

The rearrangement uses TRBV7-9 and TRBJ2-2, with D maybe TRBD2 (6 bases). CDR3 length: 18 residues. Between the trimmed V and J ends, which lost 6 bases and 4 bases, there was a span of 24 bases. Germline assignment: CDR1 SEHNR and CDR2 FQNEAQ (reference sequence). The CDR3 nucleotides read TGTGCCAGCAGTCGGGGGTTCGTCGGGCTCCGCGGCACCGGGGAGCTGTTTTTT. It translates to CASSRGFVGLRGTGELFF.

V usage is TRBV19 and J usage is TRBJ1-4; D call uncertain. Germline lookup yields CDR1 LNHDA and CDR2 SQIVND (reference sequence). Trimming removed 5 bases at V and 10 bases at J, with 20 bases between. The CDR3 is 15 residues long. CDR3 DNA sequence: TGTGCCAGTAGTGGGCCCCGGACCGAGCTGGTAAAACTGTTTTTT. This encodes CASSGPRTELVKLFF.

This rearrangement joins TRBV6-1 to TRBJ2-5; weak D call: TRBD2 (5 bases). The CDR3 runs to 14 residues. V was pared by 6 bases and J by 1 base, with 12 bases between. Germline V gives CDR1 MNHNS, CDR2 SASEGT. DNA of the CDR3: TGTGCCAGCAGGAATTCCGGGGTCCAAGAGACCCAGTACTTC. Protein product: CASRNSGVQETQYF.

This clone has a single count. The chain employs TRBV27 and TRBJ1-5; 7 nucleotides line up with TRBD1. CDR1 is MNHEY and CDR2 is SMNVEV in the germline V gene (reference sequence). V lost 2 bases and J lost 6; bases outside the gene matches: 4. The CDR3 consists of 14 residues. The CDR3 nucleotides read TGTGCCAGCAGTTTAGGACAGGTGGGTCAGCCCCAGCATTTT. Encoded protein: CASSLGQVGQPQHF.

This rearrangement joins TRBV5-1 to TRBJ1-6; a possible D gene is TRBD1 (5 bases). V was trimmed by 0 bases and J by 10 bases, leaving 17 bases between them. Germline V gene sequence: CDR1 SGHRS, CDR2 YFSETQ. CDR3 length equals 16 residues. CDR3 loop: CASSLDGQGSGSPLHF. CDR3 coding DNA: TGCGCCAGCAGCTTGGATGGGCAGGGAAGCGGGTCACCCCTCCACTTT.

Concerning this clone: Other DNA sequences of this sample code for an identical CDR3. This chain joins TRBV2 and TRBJ1-2; 7 positions agree with TRBD1. The germline CDR1 and CDR2 sequences are SNHLY and FYNNEI. The CDR3 loop spans 12 amino acids. J gave up 5 bases and V 4 bases, and 1 base lay outside the gene matches. CDR3: CASSGTGYGYTF. CDR3 nucleotide sequence: TGTGCCAGCAGTGGGACAGGTTATGGCTACACCTTC. Drawing the rest from reference TRBV2 and TRBJ1-2, the complete variable domain is EPEVTQTPSHQVTQMGQEVILRCVPISNHLYFYWYRQILGQKVEFLVSFYNNEISEKSEIFDDQFSVERPDGSNFTLKIRSTKLEDSAMYFCASSGTGYGYTFGSGTRLTVV.

The genes are TRBV4-1 and TRBJ2-1; D is unresolved. Germline CDR1 MGHRA, CDR2 YSYEKL. There are 13 residues in the CDR3. V was pared by 0 bases and J by 8 bases, with 8 bases between. In DNA, the CDR3 is TGCGCCAGCAGCCAAGATGCCAAGTATGAGCAGTTCTTC. This gives the protein CASSQDAKYEQFF.

This clone was seen more than once but under ten times. This chain uses TRBV14 with TRBJ2-1; no clear D gene. Germline CDR1 SGHDN, CDR2 FVKESK. There are 16 residues in the CDR3. Trimming took 3 bases from V and 2 from J, leaving 14 bases between them. DNA of the CDR3: TGTGCCAGCAGCCAGCTCATCGGGTCCACCTACAATGAGCAGTTCTTC. Amino acids: CASSQLIGSTYNEQFF.

The V and J genes are TRBV6-1 and TRBJ2-1, with a tentative D call TRBD2 (7 bases). V gave up 3 bases and J gave up 7 bases, with 16 bases separating them. Germline CDR1 is MNHNS and CDR2 is SASEGT. This CDR3 spans 15 amino acids. CDR3 residues: CASSDGGAGKNEQFF. In nucleotides, the CDR3 is TGTGCCAGCAGTGATGGGGGGGCCGGGAAGAATGAGCAGTTCTTC.

J is TRBJ2-7 and V is TRBV4-2; 8 bases line up with TRBD2. CDR3 size: 15 residues. V was pared by 1 base and J by 5 bases, with 7 bases of the junction left unmatched. Germline CDR1 reads LGHNA; CDR2 reads YNFKEQ. CDR3 nucleotide sequence: TGTGCCAGCAGCCAAGCGAGCGGGGGAGAGAACGAGCAGTACTTC. Translating gives CASSQASGGENEQYF.

The J gene is TRBJ1-4, the V gene TRBV18; no clear D. The CDR3 covers 15 residues. Trimming took off 2 bases at V and 5 bases at J, with 12 bases between the two ends. The germline gives CDR1 KGHSH, CDR2 LQKENI. CDR3 sequence: CASSPSTLRNEKLFF. CDR3 DNA sequence: TGTGCCAGCTCACCAAGTACCCTGCGAAATGAAAAACTGTTTTTT. The full variable domain, completed using reference TRBV18 and TRBJ1-4, is NAGVMQNPRHLVRRRGQEARLRCSPMKGHSHVYWYRQLPEEGLKFMVYLQKENIIDESGMPKERFSAEFPKEGPSILRIQQVVRGDSAAYFCASSPSTLRNEKLFFGSGTQLSVL.

The rearrangement joins TRBV13 to TRBJ1-1, with no clear D. The CDR3 extends over 18 amino acids. Trimming removed 5 bases at V and 5 bases at J, with 27 bases between. The germline V gene has CDR1 PRHDT and CDR2 FYEKMQ (reference sequence). As DNA, the CDR3 is TGTGCCAGCAGCCCTAGCCTTGGACGGCGGGAGAGTGAGACTGAAGCTTTCTTT. Its translation is CASSPSLGRRESETEAFF.

This chain uses TRBV9 with TRBJ1-1, with a weak D call TRBD1 (6 bases). The germline gives CDR1 SGDLS, CDR2 YYNGEE. The CDR3 is 12 residues long. Between the trimmed V and J ends, which lost 4 bases and 10 bases, there was a span of 14 bases. In nucleotides, the CDR3 is TGTGCCAGCAGCCCCTTAGGGGGTAGAGCTTTCTTT. Protein: CASSPLGGRAFF.

The chain combines TRBV11-1 with TRBJ1-2; D may be TRBD1 (6 bases). Germline CDR1 reads SGHAT; CDR2 reads FQDESV (reference sequence). Trimming took off 2 bases at V and 7 bases at J, with 14 bases between the two ends. The CDR3 runs 14 residues. The CDR3 sequence is CASSLSTDSTGYTF. CDR3 sequence (DNA): TGTGCCAGCAGCTTATCGACGGACAGTACTGGCTACACCTTC.

The V and J genes are TRBV6-5 and TRBJ2-7; 8 bases map to TRBD1. This CDR3 is 14 amino acids long. The germline V gene has CDR1 MNHEY and CDR2 SVGAGI. J was trimmed by 0 bases and V by 6 bases; bases with no gene match: 4. The CDR3 DNA sequence: TGTGCCAGCAGGACAGGGGACCCCTCCTACGAGCAGTACTTC. The encoded protein is CASRTGDPSYEQYF.

The V gene is TRBV9, the J gene TRBJ2-3; 14 bases are shared with TRBD2. With V trimmed by 3 bases and J by 5 bases, 5 bases remained unmatched. The CDR3 is made up of 16 amino acids. CDR1 and CDR2 (germline): SGDLS, YYNGEE. The CDR3, as DNA: TGTGCCAGCAGCGCGGTCGGACTAGCGGGGGGAGATACGCAGTATTTT. It encodes CASSAVGLAGGDTQYF.

This chain joins TRBV6-4 and TRBJ1-5, with a weak D call TRBD1 (5 bases). V was clipped by 6 bases and J by 0 bases, with 12 bases between them. Germline V gene data show CDR1 as MRHNA and CDR2 as SNTAGT. The CDR3 extends over 15 amino acids. The CDR3 protein is CASSRDGDSNQPQHF. CDR3 nucleotide sequence: TGTGCCAGCAGCCGGGACGGAGATAGCAATCAGCCCCAGCATTTT.

The chain is built from TRBV19 and TRBJ2-2, with no clear D. This CDR3 spans 14 amino acids. V was clipped by 5 bases and J by 4 bases, with 11 bases between them. In germline, CDR1 is LNHDA, CDR2 SQIVND (reference sequence). This CDR3 is CASSLSMGTGELFF. The CDR3 DNA sequence: TGTGCCAGTAGTTTGAGTATGGGCACCGGGGAGCTGTTTTTT.

Only one count was recorded for this clone. The chain links TRBV5-1 to TRBJ1-2; D call uncertain. The CDR3 has 16 amino acids. V shed 2 bases and J shed 2 bases, with 16 bases lying between them. The germline gives CDR1 SGHRS, CDR2 YFSETQ. CDR3 amino acids: CASSFSTGNLNYGYTF. Written as DNA, the CDR3 is TGCGCCAGCAGCTTCAGCACGGGGAATTTAAACTATGGCTACACCTTC.

This chain uses TRBV7-2 with TRBJ2-7, with a tentative D call TRBD1 (7 bases). Trimming left V 1 base short and J 3 bases short, with 16 bases between. This CDR3 spans 16 amino acids. The germline CDR1 and CDR2 sequences are SGHTA and FQGNSA. The CDR3 sequence: CASSLGGAGGLYEQYF. In DNA form, the CDR3 reads TGTGCCAGCAGCTTAGGTGGGGCAGGGGGACTCTACGAGCAGTACTTC.